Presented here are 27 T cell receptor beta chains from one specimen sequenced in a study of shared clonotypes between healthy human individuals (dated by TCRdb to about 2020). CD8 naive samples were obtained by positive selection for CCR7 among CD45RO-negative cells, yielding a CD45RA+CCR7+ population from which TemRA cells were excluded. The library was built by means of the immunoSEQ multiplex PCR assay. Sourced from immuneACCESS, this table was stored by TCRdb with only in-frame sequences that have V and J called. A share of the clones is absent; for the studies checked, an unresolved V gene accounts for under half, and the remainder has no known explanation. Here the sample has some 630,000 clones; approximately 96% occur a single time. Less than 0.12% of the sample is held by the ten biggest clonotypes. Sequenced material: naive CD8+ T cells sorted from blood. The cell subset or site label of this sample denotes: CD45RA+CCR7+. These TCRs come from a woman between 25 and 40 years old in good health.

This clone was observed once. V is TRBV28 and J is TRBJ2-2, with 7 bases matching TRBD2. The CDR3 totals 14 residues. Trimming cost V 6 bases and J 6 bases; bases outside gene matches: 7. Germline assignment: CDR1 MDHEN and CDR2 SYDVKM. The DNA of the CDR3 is TGTGCCAGCAGGCTGACTAGCACGTCCGGGGAGCTGTTTTTT. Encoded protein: CASRLTSTSGELFF.

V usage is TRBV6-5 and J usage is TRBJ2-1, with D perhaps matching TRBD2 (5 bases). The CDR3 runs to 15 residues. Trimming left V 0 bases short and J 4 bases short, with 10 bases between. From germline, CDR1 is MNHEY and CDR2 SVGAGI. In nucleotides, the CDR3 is TGTGCCAGCAGTTACTCGCTTTCGGGGTACAATGAGCAGTTCTTC. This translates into CASSYSLSGYNEQFF.

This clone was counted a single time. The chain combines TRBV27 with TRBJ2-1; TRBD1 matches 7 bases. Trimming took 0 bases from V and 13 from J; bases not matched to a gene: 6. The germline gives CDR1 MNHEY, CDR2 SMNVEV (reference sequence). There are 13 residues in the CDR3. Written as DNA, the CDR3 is TGTGCCAGCAGTTTATCTAGGGGGACAGCACAGTTCTTC. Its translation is CASSLSRGTAQFF.

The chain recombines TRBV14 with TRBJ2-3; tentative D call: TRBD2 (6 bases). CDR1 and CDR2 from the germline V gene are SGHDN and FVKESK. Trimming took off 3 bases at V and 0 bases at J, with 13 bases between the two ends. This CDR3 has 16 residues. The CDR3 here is CASSQKSGPSTDTQYF. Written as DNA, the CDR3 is TGTGCCAGCAGCCAGAAAAGCGGGCCCAGCACAGATACGCAGTATTTT.

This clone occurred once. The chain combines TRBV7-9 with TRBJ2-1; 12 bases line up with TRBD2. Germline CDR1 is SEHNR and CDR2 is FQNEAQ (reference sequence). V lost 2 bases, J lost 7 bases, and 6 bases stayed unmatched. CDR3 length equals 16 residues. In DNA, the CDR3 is TGTGCCAGCAGCTTACTAGCGGGAGGGGAGGCTAATGAGCAGTTCTTC. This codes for CASSLLAGGEANEQFF.

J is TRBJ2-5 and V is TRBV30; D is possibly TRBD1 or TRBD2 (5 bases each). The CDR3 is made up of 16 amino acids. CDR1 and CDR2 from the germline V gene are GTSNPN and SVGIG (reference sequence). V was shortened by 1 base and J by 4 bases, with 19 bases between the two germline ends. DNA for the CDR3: TGTGCCTGGAGTGGGGAGACCGGGACCCCAACAGAGACCCAGTACTTC. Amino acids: CAWSGETGTPTETQYF.

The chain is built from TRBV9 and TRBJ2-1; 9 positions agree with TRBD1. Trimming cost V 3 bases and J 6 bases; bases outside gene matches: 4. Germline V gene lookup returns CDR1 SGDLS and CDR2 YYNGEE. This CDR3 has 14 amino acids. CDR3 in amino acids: CASSDRGHSNEQFF. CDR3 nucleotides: TGTGCCAGCAGCGACAGGGGGCATTCCAATGAGCAGTTCTTC.

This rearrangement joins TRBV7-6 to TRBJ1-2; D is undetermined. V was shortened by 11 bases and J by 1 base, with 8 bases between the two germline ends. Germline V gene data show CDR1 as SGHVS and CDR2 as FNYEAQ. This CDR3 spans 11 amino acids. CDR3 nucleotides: TGTGCCGTGCAGAGTAACTATGGCTACACCTTC. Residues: CAVQSNYGYTF.

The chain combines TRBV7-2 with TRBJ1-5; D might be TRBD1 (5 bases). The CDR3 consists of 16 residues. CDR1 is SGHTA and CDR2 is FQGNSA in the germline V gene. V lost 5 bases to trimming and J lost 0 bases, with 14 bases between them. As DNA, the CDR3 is TGTGCCAGCAGCCCCCGGGGGGGTGTTAGCAATCAGCCCCAGCATTTT. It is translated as CASSPRGGVSNQPQHF.

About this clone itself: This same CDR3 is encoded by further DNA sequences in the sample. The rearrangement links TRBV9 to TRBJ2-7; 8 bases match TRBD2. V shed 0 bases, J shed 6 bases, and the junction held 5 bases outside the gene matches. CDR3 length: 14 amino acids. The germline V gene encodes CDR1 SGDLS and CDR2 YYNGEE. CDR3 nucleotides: TGTGCCAGCAGCGTAGGCCTAGCGGGCGTCGAGCAGTACTTC. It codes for CASSVGLAGVEQYF.

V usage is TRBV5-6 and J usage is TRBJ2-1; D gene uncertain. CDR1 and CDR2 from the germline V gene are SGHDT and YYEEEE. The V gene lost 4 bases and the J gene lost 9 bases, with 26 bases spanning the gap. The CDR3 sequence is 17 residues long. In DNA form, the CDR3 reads TGTGCCAGCAGCGACACTCGACTCAAACCACCTCGGGTTGAGCAGTTCTTC. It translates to CASSDTRLKPPRVEQFF.

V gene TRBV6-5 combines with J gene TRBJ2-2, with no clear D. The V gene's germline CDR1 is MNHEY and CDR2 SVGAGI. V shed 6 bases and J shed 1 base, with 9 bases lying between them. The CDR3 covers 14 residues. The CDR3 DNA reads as TGTGCCAGCAGCTTGACCGAGAACACCGGGGAGCTGTTTTTT. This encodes CASSLTENTGELFF.

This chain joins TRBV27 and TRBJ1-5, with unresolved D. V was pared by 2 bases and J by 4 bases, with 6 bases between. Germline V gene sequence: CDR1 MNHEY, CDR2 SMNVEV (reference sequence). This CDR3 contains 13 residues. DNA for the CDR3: TGTGCCAGCAGTTTAACGCAAAATCAGCCCCAGCATTTT. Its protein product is CASSLTQNQPQHF.

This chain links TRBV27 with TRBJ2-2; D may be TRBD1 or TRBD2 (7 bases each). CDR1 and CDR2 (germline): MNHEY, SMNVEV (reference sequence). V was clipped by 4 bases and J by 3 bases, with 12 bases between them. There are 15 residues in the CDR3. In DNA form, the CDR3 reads TGTGCCAGCAGTTCGACAGGGAGGGACACCGGGGAGCTGTTTTTT. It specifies CASSSTGRDTGELFF.

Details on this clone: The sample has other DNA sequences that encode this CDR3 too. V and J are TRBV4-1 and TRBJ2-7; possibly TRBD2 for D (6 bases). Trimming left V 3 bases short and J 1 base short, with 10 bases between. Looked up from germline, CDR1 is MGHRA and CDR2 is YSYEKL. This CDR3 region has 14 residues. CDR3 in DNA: TGCGCCAGCAGCCAGGGGGGTACATCCTACGAGCAGTACTTC. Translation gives CASSQGGTSYEQYF.

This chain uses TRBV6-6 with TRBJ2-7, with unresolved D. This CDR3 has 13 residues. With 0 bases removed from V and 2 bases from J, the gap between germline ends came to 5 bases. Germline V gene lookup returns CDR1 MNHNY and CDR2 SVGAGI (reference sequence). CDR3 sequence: CASSYSSTYEQYF. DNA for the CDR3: TGTGCCAGCAGTTACTCTTCAACCTACGAGCAGTACTTC.

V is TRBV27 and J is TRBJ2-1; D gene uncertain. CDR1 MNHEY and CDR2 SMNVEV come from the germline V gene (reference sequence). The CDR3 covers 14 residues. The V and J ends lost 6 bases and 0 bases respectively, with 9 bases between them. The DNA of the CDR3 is TGTGCCAGCAGCGGTTCAAGCTCCTACAATGAGCAGTTCTTC. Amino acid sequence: CASSGSSSYNEQFF.

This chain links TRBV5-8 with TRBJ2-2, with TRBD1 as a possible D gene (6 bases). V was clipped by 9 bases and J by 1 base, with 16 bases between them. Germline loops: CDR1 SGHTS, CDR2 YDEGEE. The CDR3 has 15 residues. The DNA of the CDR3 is TGTGCCATTCCGCGCTGGGACAAGAACACCGGGGAGCTGTTTTTT. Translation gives CAIPRWDKNTGELFF.

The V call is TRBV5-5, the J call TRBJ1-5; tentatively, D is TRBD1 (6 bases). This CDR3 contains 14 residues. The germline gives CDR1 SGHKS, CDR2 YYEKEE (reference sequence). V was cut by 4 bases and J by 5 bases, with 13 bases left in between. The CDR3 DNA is TGTGCCAGCAGCACCGGACAGCCCGATCAGCCCCAGCATTTT. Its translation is CASSTGQPDQPQHF.

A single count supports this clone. CDR3 sequence reads: CASAEDFNENTIYF. Written as DNA, the CDR3 is TGTGCCAGCGCAGAAGACTTTAATGAAAACACCATATATTTT. This rearrangement joins TRBV9 to TRBJ1-3, with unresolved D. The CDR3 runs 14 residues. V lost 7 bases and J lost 6, with 17 bases in between. Germline loops: CDR1 SGDLS, CDR2 YYNGEE.

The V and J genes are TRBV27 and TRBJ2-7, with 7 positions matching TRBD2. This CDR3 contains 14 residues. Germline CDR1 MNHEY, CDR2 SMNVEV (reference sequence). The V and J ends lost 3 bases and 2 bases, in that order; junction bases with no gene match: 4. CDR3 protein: CASSLVSGAYEQYF. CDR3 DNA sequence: TGTGCCAGCAGTTTGGTAAGCGGGGCCTACGAGCAGTACTTC.

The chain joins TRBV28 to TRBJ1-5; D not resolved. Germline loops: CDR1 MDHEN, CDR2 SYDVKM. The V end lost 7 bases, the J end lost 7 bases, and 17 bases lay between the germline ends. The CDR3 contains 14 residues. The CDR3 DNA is TGTGCCAGCACCCTGGTTGGACTGGGGCAGCCCCAGCATTTT. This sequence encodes CASTLVGLGQPQHF.

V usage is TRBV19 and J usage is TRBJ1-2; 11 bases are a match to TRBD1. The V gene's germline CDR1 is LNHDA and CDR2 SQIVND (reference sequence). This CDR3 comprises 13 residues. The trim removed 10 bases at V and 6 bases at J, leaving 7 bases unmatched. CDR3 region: CATGDRGTNGYTF. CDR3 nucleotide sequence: TGTGCCACCGGGGACAGGGGGACGAATGGCTACACCTTC.

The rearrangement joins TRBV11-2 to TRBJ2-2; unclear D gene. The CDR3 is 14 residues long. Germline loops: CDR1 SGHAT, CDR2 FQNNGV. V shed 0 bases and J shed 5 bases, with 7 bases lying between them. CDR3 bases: TGTGCCAGCAGCTTAGATCGTAGAACCGGGGAGCTGTTTTTT. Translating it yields CASSLDRRTGELFF.

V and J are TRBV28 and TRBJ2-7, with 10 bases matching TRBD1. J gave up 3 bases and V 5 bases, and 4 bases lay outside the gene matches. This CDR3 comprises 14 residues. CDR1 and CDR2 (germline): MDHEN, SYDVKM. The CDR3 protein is CASSETGGVYEQYF. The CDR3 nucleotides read TGTGCCAGCAGTGAGACAGGGGGCGTCTACGAGCAGTACTTC. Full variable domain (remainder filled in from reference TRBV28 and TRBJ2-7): DVKVTQSSRYLVKRTGEKVFLECVQDMDHENMFWYRQDPGLGLRLIYFSYDVKMKEKGDIPEGYSVSREKKERFSLILESASTNQTSMYLCASSETGGVYEQYFGPGTRLTVT.

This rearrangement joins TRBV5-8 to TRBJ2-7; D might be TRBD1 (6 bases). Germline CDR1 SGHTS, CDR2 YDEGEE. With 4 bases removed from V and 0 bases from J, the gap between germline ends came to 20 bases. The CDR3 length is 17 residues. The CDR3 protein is CASSVTGDPLNSYEQYF. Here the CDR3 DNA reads TGTGCCAGCAGCGTGACAGGAGACCCCCTCAACTCCTACGAGCAGTACTTC.

CDR3 protein: CASSPPGGEGSYEQYF. The CDR3, as DNA: TGTGCCAGCAGCCCCCCAGGAGGGGAAGGCTCCTACGAGCAGTACTTC. V is TRBV7-9 and J is TRBJ2-7; the D gene is possibly TRBD2 (6 bases). The V end was cut by 5 bases, the J end by 0 bases, with 17 bases between. This CDR3 is built from 16 residues. CDR1 is SEHNR and CDR2 is FQNEAQ in the germline V gene (reference sequence).